Shown below are 29 T cell receptor beta chains from a single sample sequenced in a study of blood T cell repertoires in COVID-19. Clones were sequenced by immunoSEQ multiplex PCR, and TCRdb holds only the in-frame ones, with some missing. The repertoire holds about 170,000 clones, with around 80% as singletons. Source material: peripheral blood. Receptor source: a woman older than 75 with active or convalescent COVID-19.

The chain joins TRBV5-1 to TRBJ2-2; 10 bases are a match to TRBD1. CDR1 and CDR2 from the germline V gene are SGHRS and YFSETQ. This CDR3 spans 18 amino acids. Trimming took 1 base from V and 2 from J; bases not matched to a gene: 8. CDR3 amino acids: CASSLIDRGPFNTGELFF. CDR3 in DNA: TGCGCCAGCAGCTTGATAGACAGGGGGCCGTTTAACACCGGGGAGCTGTTTTTT.

This clone came up a few times. V and J are TRBV5-1 and TRBJ2-2; 11 bases are a match to TRBD2. This CDR3 comprises 17 residues. The junction had 4 bases not matched to a gene; V was cut back by 1 base and J by 2 bases. Germline CDR1 SGHRS, CDR2 YFSETQ. CDR3 amino acids: CASSLSLAGGNTGELFF. CDR3 nucleotide sequence: TGCGCCAGCAGCTTGTCGCTAGCGGGGGGTAACACCGGGGAGCTGTTTTTT.

The CDR3 is CASSEEGLTYNEQFF. In DNA, the CDR3 is TGTGCCAGCAGTGAGGAGGGGCTAACCTACAATGAGCAGTTCTTC. The genes are TRBV2 and TRBJ2-1; a possible D gene is TRBD2 (6 bases). Between the trimmed V and J ends, which lost 3 bases and 2 bases, there was a span of 11 bases. Germline loops: CDR1 SNHLY, CDR2 FYNNEI. The CDR3 is 15 residues long.

The V and J genes are TRBV7-5 and TRBJ2-1; TRBD1 reflects the table's D call only, with no check against the DNA. TRBV7-5 is a documented pseudogene. The CDR3 is 16 residues long. Written as DNA, the CDR3 is TGTGCCAGAAGCTTAGCGATCAGGGGGTCCTACAATGAGCAGTTCTTC. This codes for CARSLAIRGSYNEQFF.

This chain links TRBV12-3 or TRBV12-4 with TRBJ1-4; 7 positions match TRBD1. The CDR3 covers 12 residues. V lost 5 bases, J lost 10 bases, and 4 bases stayed unmatched. The CDR3 sequence: CASSPQGGKLFF. The CDR3, as DNA: TGTGCCAGCAGTCCCCAGGGGGGAAAACTGTTTTTT.

The chain uses TRBV3-1 (or the pseudogene TRBV3-2) and TRBJ2-4, with 9 bases matching TRBD2. Germline CDR1 LGHDT, CDR2 YNNKEL (reference sequence). V lost 4 bases to trimming and J lost 8 bases; unmatched junction nucleotides: 18. This CDR3 comprises 18 residues. In DNA, the CDR3 is TGTGCCAGCAGCCCAGCTGGAGCGGGGGGCCCCCCTTGGGACATTCAGTACTTC. Translated: CASSPAGAGGPPWDIQYF.

The chain joins TRBV18 to TRBJ1-4; 9 bases map to TRBD1. The CDR3 is 15 residues long. Germline V gene data show CDR1 as KGHSH and CDR2 as LQKENI. V was clipped by 0 bases and J by 7 bases; unmatched bases: 3. The chain's CDR3 is CASSPPGQGGEKLFF. The CDR3 DNA sequence: TGTGCCAGCTCACCACCGGGACAGGGTGGTGAAAAACTGTTTTTT. The full variable domain, completed using reference TRBV18 and TRBJ1-4, is NAGVMQNPRHLVRRRGQEARLRCSPMKGHSHVYWYRQLPEEGLKFMVYLQKENIIDESGMPKERFSAEFPKEGPSILRIQQVVRGDSAAYFCASSPPGQGGEKLFFGSGTQLSVL.

This clone was counted only a few times. J is TRBJ1-1 and V is TRBV6-5; D is unresolved. Trimming cost V 7 bases and J 5 bases, with 14 bases left between them. Germline lookup yields CDR1 MNHEY and CDR2 SVGAGI. The CDR3 length is 13 residues. The CDR3, as DNA: TGTGCCAGCAAGTCTGGTGGCGGGACTGAAGCTTTCTTT. Residues: CASKSGGGTEAFF.

The chain uses TRBV3-1 (or the pseudogene TRBV3-2) and TRBJ1-3; no clear D gene. Trimming removed 2 bases at V and 7 bases at J, with 3 bases between. In germline, CDR1 is LGHDT, CDR2 YNNKEL (reference sequence). This CDR3 spans 11 amino acids. This CDR3 reads CASSQSNTIYF. In nucleotides, the CDR3 is TGTGCCAGCAGCCAATCTAACACCATATATTTT.

V gene TRBV5-1 combines with J gene TRBJ2-7; 10 nucleotides match TRBD2. V was clipped by 1 base and J by 5 bases; unmatched bases: 6. Germline CDR1 is SGHRS and CDR2 is YFSETQ. The CDR3 has 15 residues. The CDR3 coding sequence is TGCGCCAGCAGCTTGCTGTCTAGCGGGGGCCACGAGCAGTACTTC. This translates into CASSLLSSGGHEQYF. The full variable domain, with the rest looked up from reference TRBV5-1 and TRBJ2-7, is KAGVTQTPRYLIKTRGQQVTLSCSPISGHRSVSWYQQTPGQGLQFLFEYFSETQRNKGNFPGRFSGRQFSNSRSEMNVSTLELGDSALYLCASSLLSSGGHEQYFGPGTRLTVT.

The V and J genes are TRBV5-4 and TRBJ2-3, with TRBD2 identical over 8 bases. The CDR3 length is 17 residues. Germline loops: CDR1 SGHNT, CDR2 YYREEE (reference sequence). V gave up 0 bases and J gave up 4 bases; unmatched junction bases: 10. The chain's CDR3 is CASSLDSRGVSADTQYF. The DNA for the CDR3 is TGTGCCAGCAGCTTGGACTCGCGGGGGGTCTCCGCAGATACGCAGTATTTT.

The J gene is TRBJ1-2, the V gene TRBV19; D remains ambiguous. CDR3 length: 11 residues. Germline V lookup: CDR1 LNHDA, CDR2 SQIVND (reference sequence). The ends were cut back, 5 bases at V and 8 bases at J, with 9 bases in the middle. In DNA, the CDR3 is TGTGCCAGTAGTCTTAACGGGGGCTACACCTTC. Translation gives CASSLNGGYTF. The complete variable domain, with remaining parts taken from reference TRBV19 and TRBJ1-2, reads DGGITQSPKYLFRKEGQNVTLSCEQNLNHDAMYWYRQDPGQGLRLIYYSQIVNDFQKGDIAEGYSVSREKKESFPLTVTSAQKNPTAFYLCASSLNGGYTFGSGTRLTVV.

The genes are TRBV14 and TRBJ1-1; 7 bases agree with TRBD1. V lost 9 bases and J lost 5; bases outside the gene matches: 12. This CDR3 comprises 14 residues. Germline CDR1 SGHDN, CDR2 FVKESK. The CDR3 sequence: CARCLRGPWTEAFF. CDR3 in DNA: TGTGCCAGATGCTTAAGGGGGCCGTGGACTGAAGCTTTCTTT.

The CDR3, as DNA: TGCAGCGTAGAGGGTCTAGCGGGGGGGCGATACAATGAGCAGTTCTTC. Protein sequence: CSVEGLAGGRYNEQFF. The V call is TRBV29-1, the J call TRBJ2-1, with TRBD2 identical over 12 bases. V was pared by 6 bases and J by 4 bases, with 10 bases of the junction left unmatched. The CDR3 runs to 16 residues. CDR1 is SQVTM, CDR2 ANQGSEA, per germline.

V gene TRBV7-9 combines with J gene TRBJ2-1; maybe TRBD2 (5 bases). Deletions cut 5 bases from V and 4 bases from J, with 15 bases between. Germline assignment: CDR1 SEHNR and CDR2 FQNEAQ (reference sequence). The CDR3 has 15 amino acids. In DNA form, the CDR3 reads TGTGCCAGCAGCCCGGGGAGAGAACTTTACAATGAGCAGTTCTTC. Translated: CASSPGRELYNEQFF.

The gene calls are TRBV3-1 (or the pseudogene TRBV3-2) and TRBJ2-7, with D possibly matching TRBD1 (6 bases). V shed 4 bases and J shed 7 bases, with 8 bases lying between them. The CDR3 length is 11 residues. Germline CDR1 and CDR2: LGHDT and YNNKEL (reference sequence). As DNA, the CDR3 is TGTGCCAGCAGCCGAGGACAGGAGCAGTACTTC. It translates to CASSRGQEQYF.

V gene TRBV29-1 combines with J gene TRBJ2-1; 8 positions agree with TRBD2. The CDR3 runs 13 residues. Germline values: CDR1 SQVTM, CDR2 ANQGSEA. The J segment lost 8 bases and the V segment lost 5 bases, leaving 8 bases of the junction unmatched. CDR3 residues: CSVIGGGLDEQFF. CDR3 DNA sequence: TGCAGCGTTATCGGGGGGGGCCTGGATGAGCAGTTCTTC.

This sequence joins TRBV11-2 and TRBJ2-3, with D perhaps TRBD2 (6 bases). CDR1 and CDR2 (germline): SGHAT, FQNNGV. This CDR3 contains 18 residues. V was clipped by 3 bases and J by 1 base, with 20 bases between them. CDR3 protein: CASSFDKRGPSGTDTQYF. The DNA of the CDR3 is TGTGCCAGCAGCTTCGACAAAAGGGGCCCTAGCGGCACAGATACGCAGTATTTT.

This clone was seen only a few times. This chain connects TRBV19 to TRBJ1-2, with D possibly TRBD1 on 6 matching bases. Trimming took 3 bases from V and 7 from J, leaving 18 bases between them. Per the germline V gene, CDR1 is LNHDA and CDR2 is SQIVND (reference sequence). The CDR3 runs 15 residues. The DNA of the CDR3 is TGTGCCAGTAGTATTCAGTGGGAACAGGGAATTGGCTACACCTTC. Its protein product is CASSIQWEQGIGYTF.

The chain couples TRBV10-3 to TRBJ2-7, with a tentative D call TRBD2 (6 bases). Per germline, CDR1 ENHRY and CDR2 SYGVKD. This CDR3 region has 15 residues. Trimming took 0 bases from V and 5 from J, leaving 14 bases between them. Here the CDR3 reads CAISESGAGRNEQYF. In DNA, the CDR3 is TGTGCCATCAGTGAGTCCGGGGCGGGGCGGAACGAGCAGTACTTC.

This chain links TRBV3-1 (or the pseudogene TRBV3-2) with TRBJ2-1; 7 bases match TRBD2. Looked up from germline, CDR1 is LGHDT and CDR2 is YNNKEL (reference sequence). This CDR3 has 19 residues. The ends lost 1 base at V and 0 bases at J; junction bases unmatched: 12. Written as DNA, the CDR3 is TGTGCCAGCAGCCAAGTGCCCCGAAGCGGGGTTCTCTCCTACAATGAGCAGTTCTTC. Protein: CASSQVPRSGVLSYNEQFF.

In its sample, this clone was seen a few times. The chain joins TRBV19 to TRBJ1-2; no clear D. The germline V gene has CDR1 LNHDA and CDR2 SQIVND (reference sequence). The CDR3 is 13 residues long. V lost 10 bases and J 3 bases, leaving 15 bases between the germline ends. The CDR3 DNA follows: TGTGCCACCTCACAAGACGGGTACTATGGCTACACCTTC. Translation gives CATSQDGYYGYTF.

The rearrangement joins TRBV27 to TRBJ1-1; no clear D gene. V dropped 2 bases and J dropped 0 bases, with 13 bases sitting between them. This CDR3 has 16 amino acids. Germline lookup yields CDR1 MNHEY and CDR2 SMNVEV (reference sequence). CDR3 loop: CASSLAFAGMNTEAFF. CDR3 nucleotides: TGTGCCAGCAGTTTAGCTTTTGCGGGCATGAACACTGAAGCTTTCTTT.

The CDR3, as DNA: TGTGCCAGCAGCACGACAGGGGCCAACTCTGGAAACACCATATATTTT. Its protein is CASSTTGANSGNTIYF. V is TRBV5-6 and J is TRBJ1-3; TRBD1 agrees at 8 bases. Germline-derived CDR1 and CDR2 are SGHDT and YYEEEE. V shed 4 bases and J 0 bases; nucleotides not matched to a gene: 6. This CDR3 contains 16 residues.

The chain has TRBV27 and TRBJ1-1; D perhaps matches TRBD1 (6 bases). The CDR3 extends over 14 amino acids. V lost 3 bases to trimming and J lost 7 bases, with 15 bases between them. Germline-derived CDR1 and CDR2 are MNHEY and SMNVEV (reference sequence). The CDR3, as DNA: TGTGCCAGCAGTTTCGCGGGGGGCGGGGTTGAAGCTTTCTTT. Protein: CASSFAGGGVEAFF.

The rearrangement joins TRBV21-1 to TRBJ2-3; the D call of TRBD2 is as the table states it, not checked on the DNA. TRBV21-1 represents a pseudogene. This CDR3 is 20 amino acids long. CDR3 bases: TGTGCCAGCAGCAAATGGTCAAGACTAGCGGGAGCTTCTAGCACAGATACGCAGTATTTT. This encodes CASSKWSRLAGASSTDTQYF.

V usage is TRBV6-5 and J usage is TRBJ1-1; TRBD1 matches 11 bases. V was pared by 6 bases and J by 4 bases, with 4 bases of the junction left unmatched. Germline assignment: CDR1 MNHEY and CDR2 SVGAGI. The CDR3 length is 14 residues. CDR3 sequence reads: CASRGTGGPTEAFF. Here the CDR3 DNA reads TGTGCCAGCAGGGGGACAGGGGGACCCACTGAAGCTTTCTTT.

This clone appeared a single time. The CDR3 spells CASSIRGHNTGELFF. Written as DNA, the CDR3 is TGTGCCAGTAGTATCAGGGGGCACAACACCGGGGAGCTGTTTTTT. The chain carries TRBV19 and TRBJ2-2, with 8 bases identical to TRBD1. Losses at the gene ends were 3 bases for V and 2 bases for J; bases not matched to a gene: 2. CDR1 and CDR2 from the germline V gene are LNHDA and SQIVND (reference sequence). The CDR3 extends over 15 amino acids. The full variable domain, completed using reference TRBV19 and TRBJ2-2, is DGGITQSPKYLFRKEGQNVTLSCEQNLNHDAMYWYRQDPGQGLRLIYYSQIVNDFQKGDIAEGYSVSREKKESFPLTVTSAQKNPTAFYLCASSIRGHNTGELFFGEGSRLTVL.

The rearrangement links TRBV6-6 to TRBJ1-1; D is unresolved. V was clipped by 4 bases and J by 10 bases, with 19 bases between them. Germline-derived CDR1 and CDR2 are MNHNY and SVGAGI (reference sequence). The CDR3 sequence is 14 residues long. This CDR3 is CASSFPEDRVRAFF. The CDR3 nucleotides read TGTGCCAGCAGTTTCCCGGAGGATCGGGTTAGAGCTTTCTTT.